This record looks at one T cell receptor beta chain sequence and its context. What it recognizes is unknown. These data belong to a study of identical twins. Study results and limitations: It was out-of-frame TCR alpha sharing in monozygotic twins that models underestimated. In zero-insertion analyses, partial confounding could arise from invariant MAIT and iNKT cells.

V gave up 0 bases and J gave up 6 bases, with 9 bases separating them. This CDR3 is built from 12 residues. Germline V gives CDR1 DFQATT, CDR2 SNEGSKA (reference sequence). A single record per CDR3 protein comes from TCRdb applying MiXCR to the 5' RACE reads. The sample includes under 300,000 distinct CDR3 sequences, around 8.3% seen only once; the top ten take 3% to 3.5%. A further study also used this sample, focusing on yellow fever vaccine responses in identical twins.

This clonotype originated in a woman aged 18 to 35 in good health. The chain carries TRBV20-1 and TRBJ2-7; D unresolved. Material: CD8+ T cells sorted from blood. This CDR3 reads CSARDMLLEQYF. CDR3 DNA sequence: TGCAGTGCTAGAGACATGTTGCTCGAGCAGTACTTC.